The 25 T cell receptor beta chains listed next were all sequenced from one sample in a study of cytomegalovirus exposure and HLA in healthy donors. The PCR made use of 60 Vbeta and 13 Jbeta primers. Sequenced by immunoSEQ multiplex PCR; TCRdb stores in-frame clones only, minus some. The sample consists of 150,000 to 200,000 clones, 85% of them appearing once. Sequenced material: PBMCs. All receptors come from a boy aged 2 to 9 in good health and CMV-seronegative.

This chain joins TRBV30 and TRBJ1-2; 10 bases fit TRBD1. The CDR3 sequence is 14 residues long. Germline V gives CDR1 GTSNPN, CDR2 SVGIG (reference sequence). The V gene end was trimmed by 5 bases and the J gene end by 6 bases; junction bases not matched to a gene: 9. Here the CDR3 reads CAWGQGEGVDGYTF. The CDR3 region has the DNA TGTGCCTGGGGACAGGGGGAAGGGGTGGATGGCTACACCTTC.

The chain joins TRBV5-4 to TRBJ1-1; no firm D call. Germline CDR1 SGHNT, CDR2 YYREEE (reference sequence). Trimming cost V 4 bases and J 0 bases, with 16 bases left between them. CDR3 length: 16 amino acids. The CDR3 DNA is TGTGCCAGCAGCCTATTCCTGGGAGGTATGAACACTGAAGCTTTCTTT. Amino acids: CASSLFLGGMNTEAFF.

CDR3 loop: CASSEVQILNGYTF. CDR3 coding DNA: TGTGCCAGCAGTGAAGTACAGATTCTCAATGGCTACACCTTC. The rearrangement links TRBV2 to TRBJ1-2; no definite D call. The CDR3 contains 14 residues. V lost 1 base and J 6 bases, leaving 12 bases between the germline ends. The V gene's germline CDR1 is SNHLY and CDR2 FYNNEI.

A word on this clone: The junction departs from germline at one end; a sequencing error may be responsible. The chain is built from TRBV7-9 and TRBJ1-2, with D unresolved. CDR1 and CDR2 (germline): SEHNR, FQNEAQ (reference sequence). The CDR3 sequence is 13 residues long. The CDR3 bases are TGTTCCAGCAGCCATACAGAGAACTATGGCTACACCTTC. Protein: CSSSHTENYGYTF.

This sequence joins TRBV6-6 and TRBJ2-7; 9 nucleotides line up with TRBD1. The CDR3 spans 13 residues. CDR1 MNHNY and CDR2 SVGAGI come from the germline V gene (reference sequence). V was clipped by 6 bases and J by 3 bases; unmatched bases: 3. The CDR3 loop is CASRPGQGYEQYF. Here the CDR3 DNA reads TGTGCCAGCAGACCGGGACAGGGCTACGAGCAGTACTTC.

CDR3 nucleotide sequence: TGTGCCAGCAGTTCCTCTGGGGCGGATTCGGGAAACACCATATATTTT. Translating it yields CASSSSGADSGNTIYF. The V and J genes are TRBV6-6 and TRBJ1-3; perhaps TRBD1 as D (5 bases). There are 16 residues in the CDR3. The germline V and J ends were trimmed by 4 bases and 4 bases, with 17 bases remaining between them. Per germline, CDR1 MNHNY and CDR2 SVGAGI (reference sequence).

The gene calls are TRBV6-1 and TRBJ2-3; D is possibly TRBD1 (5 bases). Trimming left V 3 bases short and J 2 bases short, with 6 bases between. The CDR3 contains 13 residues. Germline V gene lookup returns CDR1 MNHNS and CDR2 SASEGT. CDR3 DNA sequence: TGTGCCAGCAGTGACAGGGCCACAGATACGCAGTATTTT. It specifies CASSDRATDTQYF.

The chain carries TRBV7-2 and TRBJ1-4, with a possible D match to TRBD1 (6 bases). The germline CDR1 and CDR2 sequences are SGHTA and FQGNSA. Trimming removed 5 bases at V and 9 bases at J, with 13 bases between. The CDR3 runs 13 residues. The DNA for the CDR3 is TGTGCCAGCAGCAACGACAGGTTTCAAAAACTGTTTTTT. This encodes CASSNDRFQKLFF.

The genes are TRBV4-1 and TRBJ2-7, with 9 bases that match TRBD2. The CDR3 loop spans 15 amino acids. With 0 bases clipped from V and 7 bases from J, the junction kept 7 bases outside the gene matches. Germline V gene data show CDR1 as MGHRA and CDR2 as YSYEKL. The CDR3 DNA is TGCGCCAGCAGCCAAGATTTTGGACTAGCGAGTGAGCAGTACTTC. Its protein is CASSQDFGLASEQYF.

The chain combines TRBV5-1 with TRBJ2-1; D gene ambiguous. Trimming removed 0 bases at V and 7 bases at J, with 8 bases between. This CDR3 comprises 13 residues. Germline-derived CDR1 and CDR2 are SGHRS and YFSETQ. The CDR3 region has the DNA TGCGCCAGCAGCTTGGGCCAGATTAATGAGCAGTTCTTC. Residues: CASSLGQINEQFF.

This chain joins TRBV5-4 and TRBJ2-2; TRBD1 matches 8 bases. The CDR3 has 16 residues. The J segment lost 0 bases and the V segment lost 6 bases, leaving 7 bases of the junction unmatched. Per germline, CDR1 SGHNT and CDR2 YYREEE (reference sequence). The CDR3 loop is CASTTYRGTNTGELFF. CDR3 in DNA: TGTGCCAGCACCACCTACAGGGGGACGAACACCGGGGAGCTGTTTTTT.

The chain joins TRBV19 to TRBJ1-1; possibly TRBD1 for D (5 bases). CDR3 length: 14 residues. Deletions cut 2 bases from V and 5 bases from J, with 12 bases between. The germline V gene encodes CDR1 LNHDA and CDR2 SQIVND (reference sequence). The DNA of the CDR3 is TGTGCCAGTAGTATAATGGCAGGGCGGACTGAAGCTTTCTTT. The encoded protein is CASSIMAGRTEAFF.

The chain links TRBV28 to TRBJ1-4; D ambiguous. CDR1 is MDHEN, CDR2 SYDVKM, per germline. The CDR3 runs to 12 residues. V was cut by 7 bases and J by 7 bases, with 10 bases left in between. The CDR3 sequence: CASTREAEKLFF. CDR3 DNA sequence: TGTGCCAGCACAAGAGAGGCTGAAAAACTGTTTTTT.

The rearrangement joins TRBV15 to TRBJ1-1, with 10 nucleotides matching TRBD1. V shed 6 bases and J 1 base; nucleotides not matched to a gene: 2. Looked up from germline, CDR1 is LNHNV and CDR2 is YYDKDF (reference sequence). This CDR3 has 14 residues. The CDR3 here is CATSRTGGNTEAFF. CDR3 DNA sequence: TGTGCCACCAGTCGGACAGGGGGGAACACTGAAGCTTTCTTT.

CDR3 sequence (DNA): TGTGCCAGCAGTTTGTCACAGGGGGCCTTCACTGAAGCTTTCTTT. Protein sequence: CASSLSQGAFTEAFF. The chain combines TRBV28 with TRBJ1-1, with 9 bases aligning to TRBD1. The CDR3 runs to 15 residues. Germline V lookup: CDR1 MDHEN, CDR2 SYDVKM. V was pared by 3 bases and J by 4 bases, with 6 bases of the junction left unmatched.

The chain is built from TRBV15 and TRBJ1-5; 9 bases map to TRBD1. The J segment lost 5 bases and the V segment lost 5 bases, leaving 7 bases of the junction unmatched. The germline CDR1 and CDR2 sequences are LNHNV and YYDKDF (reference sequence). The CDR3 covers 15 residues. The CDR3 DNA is TGTGCCACCAGCCCCGGGACAGGGCGGGATCAGCCCCAGCATTTT. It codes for CATSPGTGRDQPQHF.

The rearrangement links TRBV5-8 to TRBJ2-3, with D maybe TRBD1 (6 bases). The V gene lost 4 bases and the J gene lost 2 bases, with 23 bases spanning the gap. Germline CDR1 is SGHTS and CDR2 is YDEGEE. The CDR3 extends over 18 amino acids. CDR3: CASSESSGTLINTDTQYF. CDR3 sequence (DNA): TGTGCCAGCAGCGAGAGTTCCGGGACACTAATTAACACAGATACGCAGTATTTT.

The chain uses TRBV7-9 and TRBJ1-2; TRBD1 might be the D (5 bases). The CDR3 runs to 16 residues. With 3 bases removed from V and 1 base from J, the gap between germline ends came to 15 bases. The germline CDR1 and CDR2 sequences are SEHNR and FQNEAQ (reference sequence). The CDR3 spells CASSFSGIGLNYGYTF. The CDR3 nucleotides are TGTGCCAGCAGCTTCTCAGGGATCGGTCTTAACTATGGCTACACCTTC.

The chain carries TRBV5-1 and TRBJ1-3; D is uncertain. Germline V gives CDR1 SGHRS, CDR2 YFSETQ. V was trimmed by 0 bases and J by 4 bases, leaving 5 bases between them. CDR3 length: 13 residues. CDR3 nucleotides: TGCGCCAGCAGCTTGGAACAGGGAAACACCATATATTTT. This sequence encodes CASSLEQGNTIYF.

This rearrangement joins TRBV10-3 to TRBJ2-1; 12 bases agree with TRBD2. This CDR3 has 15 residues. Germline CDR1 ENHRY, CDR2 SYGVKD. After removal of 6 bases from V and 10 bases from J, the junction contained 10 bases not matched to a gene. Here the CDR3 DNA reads TGTGCCATCAGAAGAAGACTAGCGGGAGTGGAAGAGCAGTTCTTC. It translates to CAIRRRLAGVEEQFF.

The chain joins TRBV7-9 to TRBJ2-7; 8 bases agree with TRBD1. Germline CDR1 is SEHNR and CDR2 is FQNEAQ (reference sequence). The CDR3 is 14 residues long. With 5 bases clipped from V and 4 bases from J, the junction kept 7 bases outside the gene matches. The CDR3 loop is CASSVKDRAYEQYF. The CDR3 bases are TGTGCCAGCAGCGTCAAGGACAGGGCTTACGAGCAGTACTTC.

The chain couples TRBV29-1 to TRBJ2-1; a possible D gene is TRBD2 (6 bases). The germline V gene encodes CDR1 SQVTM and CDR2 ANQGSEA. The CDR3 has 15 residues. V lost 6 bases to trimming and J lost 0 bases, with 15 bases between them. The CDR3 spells CSVLAEGSSYNEQFF. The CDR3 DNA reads TGCAGCGTCTTAGCGGAGGGGAGCTCCTACAATGAGCAGTTCTTC.

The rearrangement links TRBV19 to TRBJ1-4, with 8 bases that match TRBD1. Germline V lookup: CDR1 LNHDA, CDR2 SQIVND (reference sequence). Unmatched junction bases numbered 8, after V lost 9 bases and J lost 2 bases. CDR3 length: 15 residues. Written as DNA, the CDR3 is TGTGCCAGCCAGGACAGGGCTAACACTAATGAAAAACTGTTTTTT. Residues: CASQDRANTNEKLFF.

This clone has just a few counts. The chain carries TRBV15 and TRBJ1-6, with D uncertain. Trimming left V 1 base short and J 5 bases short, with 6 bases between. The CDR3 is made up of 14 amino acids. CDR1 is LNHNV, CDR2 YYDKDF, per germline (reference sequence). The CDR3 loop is CATSRVGDNSPLHF. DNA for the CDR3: TGTGCCACCAGCAGAGTGGGAGATAATTCACCCCTCCACTTT.

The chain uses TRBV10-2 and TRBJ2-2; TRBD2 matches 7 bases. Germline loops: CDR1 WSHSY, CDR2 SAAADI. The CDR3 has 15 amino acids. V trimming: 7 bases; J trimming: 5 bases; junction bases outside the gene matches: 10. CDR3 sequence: CASTHLASGTGELFF. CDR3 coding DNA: TGCGCCAGCACCCATTTGGCTAGCGGTACCGGGGAGCTGTTTTTT.